The 26 T cell receptor beta chains below come from one sample, sequenced in a study of T cells expressing NK-cell markers. One entry per CDR3 protein, without DNA, is what TCRdb gives after re-calling the 5' RACE reads. The clone table shows a few hundred thousand distinct CDR3 sequences, with the ten largest holding over 1.3%. The sequencing sample was made of blood T cells: a sorted CD56 or NKG2C T cell subset, CD4+ or CD8+ T cells, or bulk PBMC T cells (not recorded which). Receptors originate from a woman in her forties or fifties in good health.

This chain links TRBV20-1 with TRBJ2-7. This CDR3 region has 12 residues. Germline V gene data show CDR1 as DFQATT and CDR2 as SNEGSKA (reference sequence). The CDR3: CSARAVSYEQYF.

The chain combines TRBV9 with TRBJ2-3; TCRdb's D call, TRBD2, is unchecked because there is no DNA. The CDR3 has 15 amino acids. Per germline, CDR1 SGDLS and CDR2 YYNGEE. The CDR3 loop is CASRKSGSNTDTQYF.

The chain employs TRBV19 and TRBJ1-4; with no DNA, the TCRdb D assignment of TRBD1 cannot be verified. The CDR3 has 13 residues. CDR1 and CDR2 from the germline V gene are LNHDA and SQIVND (reference sequence). This CDR3 reads CASNDRRNEKLFF.

The chain links TRBV6-1 to TRBJ1-6. The CDR3 is 20 amino acids. Looked up from germline, CDR1 is MNHNS and CDR2 is SASEGT. CDR3 region: CASSSLGGGMRASYNSPLHF.

The chain employs TRBV20-1 and TRBJ2-3; absent DNA, TCRdb's TRBD1 call cannot be checked. The length of the CDR3 is 14 residues. The germline V gene has CDR1 DFQATT and CDR2 SNEGSKA (reference sequence). The CDR3 reads CSATQGVSTDTQYF.

This chain joins TRBV20-1 and TRBJ2-5; the TCRdb D gene call, TRBD1, has no DNA to confirm it. CDR3 length: 15 amino acids. Germline V CDR1 and CDR2: DFQATT, SNEGSKA (reference sequence). The CDR3 loop reads CSARDFDRLGGTQYF.

This chain uses TRBV18 with TRBJ2-1; the TRBD1 assignment by TCRdb is unverifiable without DNA. There are 15 residues in the CDR3. Germline assignment: CDR1 KGHSH and CDR2 LQKENI. The CDR3 region is CASSPRVTPGDEQFF.

The chain recombines TRBV7-6 with TRBJ2-7; the TCRdb D gene call, TRBD2, has no DNA to confirm it. The length of the CDR3 is 15 residues. CDR1 SGHVS and CDR2 FNYEAQ come from the germline V gene. This chain's CDR3 is CASSLAPIVSGEQYF.

The chain couples TRBV12-3 or TRBV12-4 to TRBJ1-2; TCRdb's D call, TRBD1, is unchecked because there is no DNA. This CDR3 comprises 15 residues. The CDR3 loop reads CASRGTVKDGYGYTF.

The chain uses TRBV6-5 and TRBJ2-3; TCRdb proposes TRBD2, but this gene call is untestable without DNA. Germline loops: CDR1 MNHEY, CDR2 SVGAGI. The CDR3 runs to 15 residues. The CDR3 is CASSYVTSGPHTQYF.

Here the CDR3 reads CASSYSMWEGQFF. The chain has TRBV6-5 and TRBJ2-1. Germline V CDR1 and CDR2: MNHEY, SVGAGI. The CDR3 is made up of 13 amino acids.

The rearrangement joins TRBV7-9 to TRBJ2-2; TCRdb picks TRBD2, but there is no DNA to check that call. The germline V gene encodes CDR1 SEHNR and CDR2 FQNEAQ (reference sequence). This CDR3 comprises 15 residues. The CDR3 region is CASSLVDGRVEELFF.

CDR3 amino acids: CASSGQRSGSSYEQYF. The chain uses TRBV5-1 and TRBJ2-7. Germline V gene data show CDR1 as SGHRS and CDR2 as YFSETQ. The CDR3 totals 16 residues.

The chain employs TRBV12-3 or TRBV12-4 and TRBJ2-3; TCRdb's D gene call, TRBD1, goes unchecked for lack of DNA. The CDR3 loop spans 15 amino acids. CDR3 residues: CASSFSGGWADTQYF.

V gene TRBV12-3 or TRBV12-4 combines with J gene TRBJ2-1; the D gene TCRdb calls, TRBD1, cannot be checked with no DNA. This CDR3 contains 13 residues. CDR3 loop: CASSKGRGDEQFF.

The chain uses TRBV6-5 and TRBJ1-5; TCRdb's D call of TRBD1 is untestable without DNA. Germline V gene sequence: CDR1 MNHEY, CDR2 SVGAGI. The CDR3 is 14 amino acids. The CDR3 region is CASKRTGDAQPQHF.

V gene TRBV5-1 combines with J gene TRBJ2-1. CDR3 length: 13 amino acids. The germline gives CDR1 SGHRS, CDR2 YFSETQ. CDR3 loop: CASSVSTLNEQFF.

The CDR3 loop is CSVDREGKYGEQYF. The V gene is TRBV29-1, the J gene TRBJ2-7; the TRBD2 assignment by TCRdb is unverifiable without DNA. Germline loops: CDR1 SQVTM, CDR2 ANQGSEA. The CDR3 runs to 14 residues.

The chain links TRBV29-1 to TRBJ2-7; the D gene TCRdb calls, TRBD1, cannot be checked with no DNA. This CDR3 spans 13 amino acids. CDR1 is SQVTM and CDR2 is ANQGSEA in the germline V gene. Here the CDR3 reads CSVVGATPYEQYF.

This chain joins TRBV10-2 and TRBJ1-3. Germline CDR1 and CDR2: WSHSY and SAAADI. CDR3 length equals 15 residues. The CDR3 reads CASRPVSSSGNTIYF.

V is TRBV9 and J is TRBJ1-1. CDR1 is SGDLS, CDR2 YYNGEE, per germline. This CDR3 comprises 15 residues. CDR3 loop: CASSVEAGRVTEAFF.

The genes are TRBV20-1 and TRBJ2-2; TCRdb's D call, TRBD2, is unchecked because there is no DNA. The CDR3 is made up of 15 amino acids. From germline, CDR1 is DFQATT and CDR2 SNEGSKA (reference sequence). This CDR3 reads CSAIATSGRAGELFF.

The chain carries TRBV25-1 and TRBJ2-1; no DNA is available, so the TRBD2 call from TCRdb remains unchecked. The CDR3 consists of 13 residues. CDR1 is MGHDK and CDR2 is SYGVNS in the germline V gene. The CDR3: CAVGREVYNEQFF.

The V call is TRBV6-5, the J call TRBJ2-1; TCRdb picks TRBD2, but there is no DNA to check that call. Germline CDR1 and CDR2: MNHEY and SVGAGI. The CDR3 has 13 amino acids. Here the CDR3 reads CASSLARGGEQFF.

This chain connects TRBV10-2 to TRBJ2-3; the TCRdb D gene call, TRBD1, has no DNA to confirm it. Per germline, CDR1 WSHSY and CDR2 SAAADI. The CDR3 consists of 15 residues. The CDR3 spells CASRGTGNVADTQYF.

The V and J genes are TRBV10-3 and TRBJ2-1. The germline gives CDR1 ENHRY, CDR2 SYGVKD. The CDR3 has 12 residues. The CDR3 protein is CAISEYENEQFF.